The entry below gives a single TCR beta chain sequence along with its context. No antigen is known for it. One entry per CDR3 protein results from TCRdb running MiXCR on the RT-PCR reads. Of hundreds of thousands of distinct CDR3 sequences in the sample, 14% were seen once. This entry comes from a study of response to subunit inactivated influenza vaccine. CDR1 SGHTA and CDR2 FQGNSA come from the germline V gene. V gave up 6 bases and J gave up 8 bases, with 16 bases separating them. The CDR3 length is 13 residues. Study outcomes and limitations: After each seasonal influenza vaccination, few new T cells are recruited, the authors suggested.

The source was PBMCs from blood, collected about 14 days before vaccination. The source is a man aged 50 to 60 who received an inactivated influenza vaccine. This sequence joins TRBV7-2 and TRBJ1-2; D gene unclear. This CDR3 reads CASSPSGVQGYTF. CDR3 nucleotides: TGTGCCAGCAGTCCTAGCGGGGTTCAGGGCTACACCTTC.